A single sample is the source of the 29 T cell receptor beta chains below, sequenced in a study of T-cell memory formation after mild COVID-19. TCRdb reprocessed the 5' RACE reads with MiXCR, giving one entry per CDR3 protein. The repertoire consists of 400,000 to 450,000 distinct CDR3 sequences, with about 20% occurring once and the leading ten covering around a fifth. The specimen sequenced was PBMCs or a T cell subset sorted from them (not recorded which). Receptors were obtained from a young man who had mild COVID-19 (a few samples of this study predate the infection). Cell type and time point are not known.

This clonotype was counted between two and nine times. This chain's CDR3 is CASSPTSGGVDEQFF. Here the CDR3 DNA reads TGTGCCAGCAGCCCCACTAGCGGGGGGGTTGATGAGCAGTTCTTC. V and J are TRBV5-4 and TRBJ2-1; 13 bases map to TRBD2. V was clipped by 4 bases and J by 8 bases; unmatched bases: 6. The CDR3 contains 15 residues. Germline loops: CDR1 SGHNT, CDR2 YYREEE (reference sequence).

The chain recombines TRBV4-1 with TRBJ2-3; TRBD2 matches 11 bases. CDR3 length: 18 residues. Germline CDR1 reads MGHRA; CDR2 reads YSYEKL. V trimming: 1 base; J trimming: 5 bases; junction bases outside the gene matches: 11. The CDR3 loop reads CASSQGGPSGGTQDTQYF. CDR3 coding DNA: TGCGCCAGCAGCCAAGGGGGTCCTAGCGGGGGGACTCAAGATACGCAGTATTTT.

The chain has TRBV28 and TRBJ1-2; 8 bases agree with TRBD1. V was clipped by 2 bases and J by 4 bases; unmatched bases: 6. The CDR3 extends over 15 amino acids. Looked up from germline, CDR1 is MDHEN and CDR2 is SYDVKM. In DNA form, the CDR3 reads TGTGCCAGCAGTTTACAGGGGGCGCCTAGCTATGGCTACACCTTC. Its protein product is CASSLQGAPSYGYTF.

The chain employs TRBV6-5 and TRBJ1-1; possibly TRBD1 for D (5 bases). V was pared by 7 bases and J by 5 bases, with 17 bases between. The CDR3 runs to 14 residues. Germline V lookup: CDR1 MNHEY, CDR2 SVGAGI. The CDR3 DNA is TGTGCCAGCAAGTTAGGGGCCGCGAGTACTGAAGCTTTCTTT. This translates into CASKLGAASTEAFF.

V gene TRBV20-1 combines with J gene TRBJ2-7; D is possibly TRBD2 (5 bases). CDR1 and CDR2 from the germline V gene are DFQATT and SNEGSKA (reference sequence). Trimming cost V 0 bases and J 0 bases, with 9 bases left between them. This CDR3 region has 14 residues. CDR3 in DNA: TGCAGTGCTAGAGATGTCCGGGGCTCCTACGAGCAGTACTTC. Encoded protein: CSARDVRGSYEQYF.

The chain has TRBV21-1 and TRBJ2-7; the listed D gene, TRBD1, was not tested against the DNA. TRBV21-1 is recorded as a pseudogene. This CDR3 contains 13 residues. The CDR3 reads CASSKVKGGEQYV. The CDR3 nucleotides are TGTGCCAGCAGCAAAGTTAAGGGCGGCGAGCAGTACGTC.

CDR3 residues: CSVGGTGDTGELFF. The CDR3 bases are TGCAGCGTTGGAGGGACAGGGGACACCGGGGAGCTGTTTTTT. This chain links TRBV29-1 with TRBJ2-2; 10 bases align to TRBD1. Germline trimming cut 4 bases from V and 3 bases from J; bases unmatched to any gene: 2. CDR1 is SQVTM and CDR2 is ANQGSEA in the germline V gene. This CDR3 spans 14 amino acids.

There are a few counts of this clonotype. This CDR3 reads CSALSGTGAANYGYTF. CDR3 in DNA: TGCAGTGCTCTTTCCGGGACAGGGGCAGCTAACTATGGCTACACCTTC. The chain employs TRBV20-1 and TRBJ1-2, with 10 bases that match TRBD1. Trimming at V came to 5 bases and at J to 0 bases, leaving 9 bases not matched to a gene. Germline V CDR1 and CDR2: DFQATT, SNEGSKA (reference sequence). This CDR3 comprises 16 residues.

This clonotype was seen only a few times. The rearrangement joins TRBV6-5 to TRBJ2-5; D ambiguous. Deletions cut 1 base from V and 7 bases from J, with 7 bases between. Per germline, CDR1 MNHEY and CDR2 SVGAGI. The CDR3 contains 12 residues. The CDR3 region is CASSYLGGTQYF. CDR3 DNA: TGTGCCAGCAGTTACTTGGGTGGGACCCAGTACTTC.

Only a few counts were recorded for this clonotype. The CDR3 here is CASSESGRDTGELFF. DNA for the CDR3: TGTGCCAGCAGTGAAAGTGGCAGGGACACCGGGGAGCTGTTTTTT. The rearrangement uses TRBV2 and TRBJ2-2, with D possibly TRBD1 on 5 matching bases. Germline V gives CDR1 SNHLY, CDR2 FYNNEI. This CDR3 is 15 amino acids long. V lost 2 bases and J lost 3, with 10 bases in between.

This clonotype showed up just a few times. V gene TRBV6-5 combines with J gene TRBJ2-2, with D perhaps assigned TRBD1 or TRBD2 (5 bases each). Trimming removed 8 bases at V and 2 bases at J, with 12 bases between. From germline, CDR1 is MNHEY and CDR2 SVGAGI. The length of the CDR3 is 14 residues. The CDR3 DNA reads TGTGCCAGCTGTTGGGGGAGAAACACCGGGGAGCTGTTTTTT. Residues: CASCWGRNTGELFF.

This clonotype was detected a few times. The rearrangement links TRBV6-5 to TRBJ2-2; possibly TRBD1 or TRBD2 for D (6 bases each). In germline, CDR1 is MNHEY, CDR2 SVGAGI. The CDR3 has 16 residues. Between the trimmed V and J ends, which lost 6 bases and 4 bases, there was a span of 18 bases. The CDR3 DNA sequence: TGTGCCAGCAGACTTGGGGGGCTTAGCGGCACCGGGGAGCTGTTTTTT. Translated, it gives CASRLGGLSGTGELFF.

DNA for the CDR3: TGTGCCACCATGGCCAGGGACGTTTACGAGCAGTACTTC. Translation gives CATMARDVYEQYF. The chain combines TRBV10-3 with TRBJ2-7, with D perhaps given as TRBD1 or TRBD2 (5 bases each). Trimming removed 10 bases from V and 4 bases from J, with 17 bases in between. From germline, CDR1 is ENHRY and CDR2 SYGVKD. This CDR3 has 13 residues.

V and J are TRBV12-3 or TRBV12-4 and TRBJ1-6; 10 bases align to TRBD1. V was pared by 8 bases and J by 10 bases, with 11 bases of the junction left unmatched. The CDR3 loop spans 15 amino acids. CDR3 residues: CASLGTGTGVSPLHF. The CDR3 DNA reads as TGTGCCAGCCTGGGTACCGGGACAGGGGTCTCACCCCTCCACTTT.

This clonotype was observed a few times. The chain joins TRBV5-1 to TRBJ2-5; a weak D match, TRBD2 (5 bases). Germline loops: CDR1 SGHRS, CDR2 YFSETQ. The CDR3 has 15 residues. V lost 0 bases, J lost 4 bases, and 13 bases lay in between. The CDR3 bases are TGCGCCAGCAGCTTGGAGCCGCAGCGGTCAGAGACCCAGTACTTC. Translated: CASSLEPQRSETQYF.

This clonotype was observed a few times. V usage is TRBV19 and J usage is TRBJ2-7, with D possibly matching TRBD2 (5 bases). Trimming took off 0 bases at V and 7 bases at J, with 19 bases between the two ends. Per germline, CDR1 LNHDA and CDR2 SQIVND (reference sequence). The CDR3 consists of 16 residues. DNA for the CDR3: TGTGCCAGTAGTATAGATTTCCCTAGGCGGGCCGGGGAGCAGTACTTC. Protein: CASSIDFPRRAGEQYF.

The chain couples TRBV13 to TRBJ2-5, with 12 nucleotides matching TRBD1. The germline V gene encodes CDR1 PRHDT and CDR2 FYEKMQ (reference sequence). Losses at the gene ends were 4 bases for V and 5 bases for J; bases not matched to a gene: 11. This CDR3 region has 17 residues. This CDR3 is CASSSGQGARVVETQYF. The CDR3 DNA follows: TGTGCCAGCAGCTCGGGACAGGGGGCGCGGGTAGTGGAGACCCAGTACTTC. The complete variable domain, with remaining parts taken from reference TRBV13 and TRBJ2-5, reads AAGVIQSPRHLIKEKRETATLKCYPIPRHDTVYWYQQGPGQDPQFLISFYEKMQSDKGSIPDRFSAQQFSDYHSELNMSSLELGDSALYFCASSSGQGARVVETQYFGPGTRLLVL.

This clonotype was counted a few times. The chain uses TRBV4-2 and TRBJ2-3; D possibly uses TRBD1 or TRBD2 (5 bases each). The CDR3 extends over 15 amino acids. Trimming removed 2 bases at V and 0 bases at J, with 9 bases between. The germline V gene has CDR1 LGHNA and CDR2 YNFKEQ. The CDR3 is CASSQRGDSTDTQYF. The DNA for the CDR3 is TGTGCCAGCAGCCAAAGGGGAGATAGCACAGATACGCAGTATTTT.

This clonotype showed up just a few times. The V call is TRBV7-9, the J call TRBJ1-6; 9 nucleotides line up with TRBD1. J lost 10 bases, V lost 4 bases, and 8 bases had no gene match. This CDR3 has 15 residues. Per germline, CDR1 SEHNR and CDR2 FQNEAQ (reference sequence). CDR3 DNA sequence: TGTGCCAGCAGCTCCTCGTTGGGACAGGGATCACCCCTCCACTTT. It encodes CASSSSLGQGSPLHF. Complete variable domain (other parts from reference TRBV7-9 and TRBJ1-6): DTGVSQNPRHKITKRGQNVTFRCDPISEHNRLYWYRQTLGQGPEFLTYFQNEAQLEKSRLLSDRFSAERPKGSFSTLEIQRTEQGDSAMYLCASSSSLGQGSPLHFGNGTRLTVT.

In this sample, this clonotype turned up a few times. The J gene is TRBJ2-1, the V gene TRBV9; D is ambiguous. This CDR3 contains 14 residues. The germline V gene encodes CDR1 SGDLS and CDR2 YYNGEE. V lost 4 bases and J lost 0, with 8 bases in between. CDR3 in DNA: TGTGCCAGCAGCACACAGAGCTCCTACAATGAGCAGTTCTTC. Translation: CASSTQSSYNEQFF.

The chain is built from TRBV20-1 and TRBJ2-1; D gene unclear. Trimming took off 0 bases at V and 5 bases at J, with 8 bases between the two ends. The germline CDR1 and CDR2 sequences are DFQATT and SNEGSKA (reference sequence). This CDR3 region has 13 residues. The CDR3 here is CSARDMRDNEQFF. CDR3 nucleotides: TGCAGTGCTAGAGATATGCGCGACAATGAGCAGTTCTTC.

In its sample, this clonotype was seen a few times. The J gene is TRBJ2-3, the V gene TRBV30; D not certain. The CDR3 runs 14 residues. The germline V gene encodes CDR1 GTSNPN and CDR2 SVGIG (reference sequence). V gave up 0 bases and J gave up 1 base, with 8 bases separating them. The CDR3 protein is CAWSVPFRTDTQYF. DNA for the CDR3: TGTGCCTGGAGTGTCCCATTTCGCACAGATACGCAGTATTTT.

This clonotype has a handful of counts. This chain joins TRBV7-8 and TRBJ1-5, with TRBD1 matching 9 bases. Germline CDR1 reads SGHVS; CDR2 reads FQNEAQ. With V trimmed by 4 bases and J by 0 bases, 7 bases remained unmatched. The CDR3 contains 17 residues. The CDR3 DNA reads TGTGCCAGCAGCTCAGGGACAGGGTCGTATAGCAATCAGCCCCAGCATTTT. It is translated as CASSSGTGSYSNQPQHF. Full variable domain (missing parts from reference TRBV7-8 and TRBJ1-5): GAGVSQSPRYKVAKRGQDVALRCDPISGHVSLFWYQQALGQGPEFLTYFQNEAQLDKSGLPSDRFFAERPEGSVSTLKIQRTQQEDSAVYLCASSSGTGSYSNQPQHFGDGTRLSIL.

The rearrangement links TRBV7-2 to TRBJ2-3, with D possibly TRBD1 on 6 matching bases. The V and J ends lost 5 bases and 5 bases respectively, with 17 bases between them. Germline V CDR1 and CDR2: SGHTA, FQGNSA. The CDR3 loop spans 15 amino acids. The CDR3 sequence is CASSLTQGLGDTQYF. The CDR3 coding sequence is TGTGCCAGCAGCCTCACCCAGGGGCTGGGAGATACGCAGTATTTT.

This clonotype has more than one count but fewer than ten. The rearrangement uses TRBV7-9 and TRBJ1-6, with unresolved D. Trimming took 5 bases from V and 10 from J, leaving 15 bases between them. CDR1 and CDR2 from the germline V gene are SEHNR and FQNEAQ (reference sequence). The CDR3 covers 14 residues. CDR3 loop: CASSQILRSSPLHF. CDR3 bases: TGTGCCAGCAGCCAAATATTAAGAAGCTCACCCCTCCACTTT.

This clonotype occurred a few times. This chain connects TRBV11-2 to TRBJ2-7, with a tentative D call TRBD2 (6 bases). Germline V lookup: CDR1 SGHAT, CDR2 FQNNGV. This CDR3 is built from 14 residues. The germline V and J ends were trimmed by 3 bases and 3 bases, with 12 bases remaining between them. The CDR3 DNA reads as TGTGCCAGCAGCTTCCGGGGGAAAGACTACGAGCAGTACTTC. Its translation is CASSFRGKDYEQYF.

CDR3 DNA sequence: TGTGCCAGCAGCTACCGCCTAGCGGGGCCCACAGATACGCAGTATTTT. Its translation is CASSYRLAGPTDTQYF. This rearrangement joins TRBV11-2 to TRBJ2-3; 9 bases match TRBD2. This CDR3 region has 16 residues. Trimming removed 4 bases from V and 2 bases from J; junction bases left unmatched: 7. Germline CDR1 reads SGHAT; CDR2 reads FQNNGV.

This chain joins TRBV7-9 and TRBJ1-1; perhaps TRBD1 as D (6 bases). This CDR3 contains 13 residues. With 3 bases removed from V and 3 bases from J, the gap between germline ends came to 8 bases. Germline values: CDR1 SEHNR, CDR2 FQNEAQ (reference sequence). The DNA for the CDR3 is TGTGCCAGCAGCTTTGGGGGCCACACTGAAGCTTTCTTT. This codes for CASSFGGHTEAFF.

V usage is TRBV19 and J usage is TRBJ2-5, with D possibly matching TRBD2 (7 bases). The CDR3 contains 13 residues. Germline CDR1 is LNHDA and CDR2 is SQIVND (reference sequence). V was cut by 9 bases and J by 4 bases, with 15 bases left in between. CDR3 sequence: CASGRGLRETQYF. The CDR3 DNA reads TGTGCCAGCGGCAGGGGACTACGAGAGACCCAGTACTTC. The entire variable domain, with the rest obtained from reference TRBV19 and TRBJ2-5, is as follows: DGGITQSPKYLFRKEGQNVTLSCEQNLNHDAMYWYRQDPGQGLRLIYYSQIVNDFQKGDIAEGYSVSREKKESFPLTVTSAQKNPTAFYLCASGRGLRETQYFGPGTRLLVL.